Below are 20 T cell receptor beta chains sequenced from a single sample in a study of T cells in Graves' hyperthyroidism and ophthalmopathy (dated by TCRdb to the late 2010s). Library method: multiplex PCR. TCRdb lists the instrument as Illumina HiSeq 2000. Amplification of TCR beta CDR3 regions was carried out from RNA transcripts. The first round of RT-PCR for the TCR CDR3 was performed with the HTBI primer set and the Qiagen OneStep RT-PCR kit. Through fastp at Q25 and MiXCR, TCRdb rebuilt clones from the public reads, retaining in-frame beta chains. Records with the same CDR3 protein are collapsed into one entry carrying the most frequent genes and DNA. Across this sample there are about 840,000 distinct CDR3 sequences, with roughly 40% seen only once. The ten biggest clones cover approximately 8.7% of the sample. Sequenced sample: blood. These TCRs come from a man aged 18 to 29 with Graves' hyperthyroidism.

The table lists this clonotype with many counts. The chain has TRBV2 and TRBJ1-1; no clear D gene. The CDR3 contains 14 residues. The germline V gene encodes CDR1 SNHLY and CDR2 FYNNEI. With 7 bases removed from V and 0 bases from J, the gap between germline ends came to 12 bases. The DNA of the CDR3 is TGTGCCAGCACCCAACCGGAGATGAACACTGAAGCTTTCTTT. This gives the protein CASTQPEMNTEAFF.

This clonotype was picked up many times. The CDR3 sequence is CASIGGLEQYF. The CDR3 DNA is TGTGCCAGCATCGGGGGTTTGGAGCAGTACTTC. The gene calls are TRBV2 and TRBJ2-7; D perhaps matches TRBD2 (6 bases). Germline assignment: CDR1 SNHLY and CDR2 FYNNEI. V lost 7 bases, J lost 7 bases, and 11 bases lay in between. The CDR3 has 11 residues.

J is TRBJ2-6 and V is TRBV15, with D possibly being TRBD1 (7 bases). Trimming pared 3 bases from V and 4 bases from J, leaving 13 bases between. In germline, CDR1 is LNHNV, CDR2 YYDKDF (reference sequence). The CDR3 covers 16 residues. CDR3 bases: TGTGCCACCAGCAGCGGAGGGGGCTCCGGGGCCAACGTCCTGACTTTC. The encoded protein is CATSSGGGSGANVLTF. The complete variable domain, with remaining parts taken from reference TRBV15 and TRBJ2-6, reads DAMVIQNPRYQVTQFGKPVTLSCSQTLNHNVMYWYQQKSSQAPKLLFHYYDKDFNNEADTPDNFQSRRPNTSFCFLDIRSPGLGDTAMYLCATSSGGGSGANVLTFGAGSRLTVL.

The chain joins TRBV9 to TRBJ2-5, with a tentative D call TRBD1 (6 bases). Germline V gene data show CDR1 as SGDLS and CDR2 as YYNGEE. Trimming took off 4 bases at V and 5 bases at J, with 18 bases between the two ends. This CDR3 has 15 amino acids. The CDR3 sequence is CASSPGGYAGETQYF. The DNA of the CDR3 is TGTGCCAGCAGCCCTGGGGGCTATGCAGGGGAGACCCAGTACTTC.

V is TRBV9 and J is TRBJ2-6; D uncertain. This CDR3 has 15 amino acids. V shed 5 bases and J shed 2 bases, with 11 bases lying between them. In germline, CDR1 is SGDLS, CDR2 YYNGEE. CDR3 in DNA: TGTGCCAGCAGGTCCGTAGGGACTGGGGCCAACGTCCTGACTTTC. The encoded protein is CASRSVGTGANVLTF. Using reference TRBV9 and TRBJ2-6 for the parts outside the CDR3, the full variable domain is DSGVTQTPKHLITATGQRVTLRCSPRSGDLSVYWYQQSLDQGLQFLIQYYNGEERAKGNILERFSAQQFPDLHSELNLSSLELGDSALYFCASRSVGTGANVLTFGAGSRLTVL.

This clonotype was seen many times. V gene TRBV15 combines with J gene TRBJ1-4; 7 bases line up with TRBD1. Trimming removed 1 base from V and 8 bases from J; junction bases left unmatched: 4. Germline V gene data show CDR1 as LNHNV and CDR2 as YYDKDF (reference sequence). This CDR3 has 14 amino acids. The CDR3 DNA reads TGTGCCACCAGCAGAGGGGACAGACTCGAAAAACTGTTTTTT. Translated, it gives CATSRGDRLEKLFF.

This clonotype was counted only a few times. CDR3 in amino acids: CSARAGGHPGYTF. DNA of the CDR3: TGCAGTGCTAGAGCGGGGGGCCATCCCGGCTACACCTTC. V is TRBV20-1 and J is TRBJ1-2; maybe TRBD1 (6 bases). V was trimmed by 1 base and J by 8 bases, leaving 14 bases between them. The CDR3 has 13 amino acids. Per the germline V gene, CDR1 is DFQATT and CDR2 is SNEGSKA (reference sequence).

In DNA, the CDR3 is TGTGCCAGCAGCAAACTACCGGGGCAAAGTGAGACCCAGTACTTC. Protein sequence: CASSKLPGQSETQYF. The J gene is TRBJ2-5, the V gene TRBV4-2; D tentatively fits TRBD1 or TRBD2 (5 bases each). V was cut by 5 bases and J by 5 bases, with 18 bases left in between. The CDR3 extends over 15 amino acids. In germline, CDR1 is LGHNA, CDR2 YNFKEQ.

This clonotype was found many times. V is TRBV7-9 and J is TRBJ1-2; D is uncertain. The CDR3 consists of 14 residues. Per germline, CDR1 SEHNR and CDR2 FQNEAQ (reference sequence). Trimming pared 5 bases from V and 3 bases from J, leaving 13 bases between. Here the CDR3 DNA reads TGTGCCAGCAGCCCTAGCGGGGTAGACTATGGCTACACCTTC. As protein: CASSPSGVDYGYTF.

The DNA for the CDR3 is TGCGCCAGCAGCTTGGCAGGGGAGCCCAATCAGCCCCAGCATTTT. Its protein product is CASSLAGEPNQPQHF. This chain connects TRBV5-1 to TRBJ1-5; tentative D call: TRBD1 (6 bases). CDR1 is SGHRS, CDR2 YFSETQ, per germline. The CDR3 has 15 residues. Trimming pared 0 bases from V and 3 bases from J, leaving 10 bases between. Full variable domain (outside the CDR3, taken from reference TRBV5-1 and TRBJ1-5): KAGVTQTPRYLIKTRGQQVTLSCSPISGHRSVSWYQQTPGQGLQFLFEYFSETQRNKGNFPGRFSGRQFSNSRSEMNVSTLELGDSALYLCASSLAGEPNQPQHFGDGTRLSIL.

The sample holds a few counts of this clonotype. The CDR3 is CASSQEGGRNGYTF. CDR3 sequence (DNA): TGTGCCAGCAGCCAAGAGGGGGGCAGGAATGGCTACACCTTC. The chain joins TRBV7-9 to TRBJ1-2; D perhaps matches TRBD1 (6 bases). Germline assignment: CDR1 SEHNR and CDR2 FQNEAQ (reference sequence). The length of the CDR3 is 14 residues. V dropped 5 bases and J dropped 6 bases, with 16 bases sitting between them.

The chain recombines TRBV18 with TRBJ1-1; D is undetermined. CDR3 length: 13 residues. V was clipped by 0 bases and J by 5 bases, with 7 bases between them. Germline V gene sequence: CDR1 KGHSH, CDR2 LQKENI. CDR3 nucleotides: TGTGCCAGCTCACCACCGGAGAGGACTGAAGCTTTCTTT. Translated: CASSPPERTEAFF.

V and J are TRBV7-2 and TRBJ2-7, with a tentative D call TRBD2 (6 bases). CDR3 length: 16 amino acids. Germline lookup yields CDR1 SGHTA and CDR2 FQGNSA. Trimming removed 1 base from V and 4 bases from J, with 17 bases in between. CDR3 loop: CASSLGRLGTTYEQYF. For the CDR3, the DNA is TGTGCCAGCAGCTTAGGACGACTAGGAACTACTTACGAGCAGTACTTC.

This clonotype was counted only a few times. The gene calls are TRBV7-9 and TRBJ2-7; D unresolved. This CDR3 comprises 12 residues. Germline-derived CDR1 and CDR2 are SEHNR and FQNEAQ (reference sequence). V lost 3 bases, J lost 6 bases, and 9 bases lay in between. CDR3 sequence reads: CASSLVASEQYF. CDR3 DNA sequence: TGTGCCAGCAGCTTGGTGGCATCCGAGCAGTACTTC. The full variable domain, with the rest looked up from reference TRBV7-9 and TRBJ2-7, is DTGVSQNPRHKITKRGQNVTFRCDPISEHNRLYWYRQTLGQGPEFLTYFQNEAQLEKSRLLSDRFSAERPKGSFSTLEIQRTEQGDSAMYLCASSLVASEQYFGPGTRLTVT.

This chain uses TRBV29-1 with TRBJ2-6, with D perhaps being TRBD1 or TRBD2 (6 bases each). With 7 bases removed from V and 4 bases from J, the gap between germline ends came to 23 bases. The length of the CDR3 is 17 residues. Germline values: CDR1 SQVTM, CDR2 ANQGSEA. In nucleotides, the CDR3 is TGCAGCGGTCGTCGGTGGGGGGCCGATTCGGGGGCCAACGTCCTGACTTTC. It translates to CSGRRWGADSGANVLTF.

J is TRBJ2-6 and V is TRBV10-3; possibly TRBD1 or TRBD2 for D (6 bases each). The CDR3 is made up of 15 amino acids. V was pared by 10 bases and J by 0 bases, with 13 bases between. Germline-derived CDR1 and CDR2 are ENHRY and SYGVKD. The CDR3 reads CATGGSTSGANVLTF. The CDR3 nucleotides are TGTGCCACCGGGGGCAGTACCTCTGGGGCCAACGTCCTGACTTTC.

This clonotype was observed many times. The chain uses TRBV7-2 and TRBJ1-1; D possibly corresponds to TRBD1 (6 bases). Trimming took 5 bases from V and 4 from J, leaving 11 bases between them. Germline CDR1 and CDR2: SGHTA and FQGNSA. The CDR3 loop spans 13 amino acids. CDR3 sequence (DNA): TGTGCCAGCAGCCGACAGGAGGGCACTGAAGCTTTCTTT. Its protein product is CASSRQEGTEAFF.

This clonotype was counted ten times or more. The CDR3 loop is CASSTFGQQETQYF. The CDR3 bases are TGTGCCAGCAGCACCTTCGGACAGCAAGAGACCCAGTACTTC. V is TRBV2 and J is TRBJ2-5, with a possible D match to TRBD1 (6 bases). Germline V gene sequence: CDR1 SNHLY, CDR2 FYNNEI. The CDR3 length is 14 residues. Between the trimmed V and J ends, which lost 6 bases and 2 bases, there was a span of 13 bases.

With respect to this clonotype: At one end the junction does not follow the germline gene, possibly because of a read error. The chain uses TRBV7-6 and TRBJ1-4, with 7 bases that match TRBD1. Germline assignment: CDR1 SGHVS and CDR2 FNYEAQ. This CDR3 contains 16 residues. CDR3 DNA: TGCGCCAGCAGCCAAGAGGGACAGATTATTAATGAAAAACTGTTTTTT. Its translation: CASSQEGQIINEKLFF.

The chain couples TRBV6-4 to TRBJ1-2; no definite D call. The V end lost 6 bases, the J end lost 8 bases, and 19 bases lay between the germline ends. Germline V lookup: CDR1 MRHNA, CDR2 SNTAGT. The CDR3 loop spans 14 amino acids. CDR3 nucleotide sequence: TGTGCCAGCAGCCCCGAAGTCGGTGCCGGAGGCTACACCTTC. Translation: CASSPEVGAGGYTF.